This T cell receptor (beta chain) originates from a study of blood T cell repertoires in COVID-19. Whole-study context: Whether acute or convalescent, the COVID-19 samples came from the United States, Italy and Spain.

In the authors' methods: Amplification from reference gene primers served as the basis for estimated nucleated cell counts. Assay: immunoSEQ multiplex PCR; the TCRdb copy retains only in-frame clones and omits some. V, J and clone size were drawn from that table, and D and trimming were deduced from the DNA. The sample has about 73,000 clones; around 83% are singletons. The CDR3 is made up of 13 amino acids. V was cut by 4 bases and J by 11 bases, with 18 bases left in between. CDR1 SGHRS and CDR2 YFSETQ come from the germline V gene. Material: peripheral blood. The chain joins TRBV5-1 to TRBJ1-1, with a possible D match to TRBD1 (5 bases). The TCR originated in a man aged 50 or older with active COVID-19. In DNA form, the CDR3 reads TGCGCCAGCAGCAATACAGGAACACAGTCCGCTTTCTTT. This encodes CASSNTGTQSAFF.